This T cell receptor beta chain was observed in a study of blood T cell repertoires in COVID-19. Study background: Whether acute or convalescent, the COVID-19 samples came from the United States, Italy and Spain. T cells, B-cell-depleted T cells, or PBMCs provided the cDNA or gDNA that served as material.

Per the study methods: How many nucleated cells were present was estimated from reference gene primer amplification. TCRdb keeps only in-frame clones here, not all; method: immunoSEQ multiplex PCR. V and J calls and clone size are as listed in that table; D and trimming were resolved from the DNA. Of tens of thousands of clones listed, around 89% are singletons. The CDR3 totals 14 residues. Losses at the gene ends were 5 bases for V and 5 bases for J; bases not matched to a gene: 8. Germline V CDR1 and CDR2: SEHNR, FQNEAQ (reference sequence). V usage is TRBV7-9 and J usage is TRBJ1-1; TRBD1 matches 7 bases. The source of this sequence is a woman aged 80 or older with active COVID-19. The sequenced sample consisted of peripheral blood. The CDR3 DNA follows: TGTGCCAGCAGCGCTCGACAGGGCGGGACTGAAGCTTTCTTT. It codes for CASSARQGGTEAFF.